The 24 T cell receptor beta chains below were found in one sample sequenced in a study of identical twins. A single record per CDR3 protein comes from TCRdb applying MiXCR to the 5' RACE reads. The data contain hundreds of thousands of distinct CDR3 sequences, 9% to 15% of them seen just once; the ten biggest clones take up roughly 1.6%. These data were also filed under a second study, of yellow fever vaccine responses in identical twins.

Sequenced material: PBMCs. The receptor source for this set is a woman between 18 and 29 years old in good health.

This clonotype was found many times. The V gene is TRBV29-1, the J gene TRBJ2-1, with 7 positions matching TRBD2. Germline CDR1 and CDR2: SQVTM and ANQGSEA. This CDR3 comprises 16 residues. The V gene end was trimmed by 2 bases and the J gene end by 5 bases; junction bases not matched to a gene: 12. The CDR3: CSVEPTGLADDNEQFF. In DNA, the CDR3 is TGCAGCGTTGAACCAACGGGGCTAGCGGACGACAATGAGCAGTTCTTC.

This chain uses TRBV24-1 with TRBJ2-1; unclear D gene. The germline V gene has CDR1 KGHDR and CDR2 SFDVKD. Trimming took off 6 bases at V and 4 bases at J, with 18 bases between the two ends. The CDR3 spans 16 residues. In DNA form, the CDR3 reads TGTGCCACCAGTCACCGGGCCAACCTGGGGTACAATGAGCAGTTCTTC. Translating it yields CATSHRANLGYNEQFF.

The V gene is TRBV28, the J gene TRBJ2-2, with 12 bases aligning to TRBD2. CDR1 and CDR2 from the germline V gene are MDHEN and SYDVKM. The length of the CDR3 is 18 residues. V lost 3 bases, J lost 3 bases, and 8 bases stayed unmatched. CDR3 coding DNA: TGTGCCAGCAGTTTCCCCAGAACTAGCGGGGGGTACACCGGGGAGCTGTTTTTT. Translating gives CASSFPRTSGGYTGELFF.

This clonotype was seen more than once but under ten times. The chain combines TRBV12-5 with TRBJ2-6; TRBD1 is a possible D gene (5 bases). V lost 2 bases to trimming and J lost 0 bases, with 14 bases between them. The germline CDR1 and CDR2 sequences are LGHNT and FRNRAP. There are 18 residues in the CDR3. CDR3 amino acids: CASGLTTAIYSGANVLTF. The CDR3 DNA reads as TGTGCTAGTGGTTTGACGACAGCAATCTACTCTGGGGCCAACGTCCTGACTTTC.

The CDR3 DNA sequence: TGCAGCGTTGAAGGACTAGCGGGGGGGCTTAGCGGGGAGCTGTTTTTT. Its protein is CSVEGLAGGLSGELFF. The chain joins TRBV29-1 to TRBJ2-2, with TRBD2 matching 14 bases. Unmatched junction bases numbered 5, after V lost 1 base and J lost 7 bases. This CDR3 has 16 amino acids. Germline CDR1 SQVTM, CDR2 ANQGSEA.

This clonotype was found a few times. This chain links TRBV29-1 with TRBJ2-1; TRBD2 matches at 10 bases. V lost 7 bases, J lost 7 bases, and 10 bases stayed unmatched. CDR3 size: 14 residues. Germline values: CDR1 SQVTM, CDR2 ANQGSEA. The CDR3 DNA sequence: TGCAGCGGGATAGCGGGAGGTTTTCTAAATGAGCAGTTCTTC. Protein: CSGIAGGFLNEQFF.

This clonotype was detected ten times or more. The chain has TRBV7-6 and TRBJ2-5, with 11 nucleotides matching TRBD2. V shed 3 bases, J shed 2 bases, and the junction held 2 bases outside the gene matches. Germline lookup yields CDR1 SGHVS and CDR2 FNYEAQ. The CDR3 has 15 amino acids. The CDR3 bases are TGTGCCAGCAGCTTGGGACTAGCGGTACAAGAGACCCAGTACTTC. This encodes CASSLGLAVQETQYF.

The rearrangement uses TRBV20-1 and TRBJ2-1; TRBD2 matches at 10 bases. Germline V gene lookup returns CDR1 DFQATT and CDR2 SNEGSKA (reference sequence). The CDR3 runs to 14 residues. V lost 6 bases to trimming and J lost 7 bases; unmatched junction nucleotides: 9. The CDR3: CSAVAGGELNEQFF. The CDR3 coding sequence is TGCAGTGCCGTAGCGGGGGGTGAATTGAATGAGCAGTTCTTC.

The gene calls are TRBV7-9 and TRBJ2-2; D not certain. Germline lookup yields CDR1 SEHNR and CDR2 FQNEAQ (reference sequence). The CDR3 runs 15 residues. The germline V and J ends were trimmed by 4 bases and 4 bases, with 13 bases remaining between them. CDR3 amino acids: CASSSYGGLTGELFF. The CDR3, as DNA: TGTGCCAGCAGCTCCTACGGCGGTCTCACCGGGGAGCTGTTTTTT.

This clonotype was seen ten or more times. The genes are TRBV7-8 and TRBJ2-1; D gene uncertain. CDR1 and CDR2 (germline): SGHVS, FQNEAQ. The length of the CDR3 is 13 residues. Trimming cost V 3 bases and J 4 bases, with 7 bases left between them. The CDR3 DNA reads TGTGCCAGCAGCTTTCGGGTATACAATGAGCAGTTCTTC. Translating gives CASSFRVYNEQFF. Full variable domain (rest looked up from reference TRBV7-8 and TRBJ2-1): GAGVSQSPRYKVAKRGQDVALRCDPISGHVSLFWYQQALGQGPEFLTYFQNEAQLDKSGLPSDRFFAERPEGSVSTLKIQRTQQEDSAVYLCASSFRVYNEQFFGPGTRLTVL.

The chain recombines TRBV28 with TRBJ2-7; TRBD2 might be the D (6 bases). The germline gives CDR1 MDHEN, CDR2 SYDVKM. This CDR3 contains 11 residues. Trimming left V 11 bases short and J 1 base short, with 9 bases between. The CDR3 spells CAVGRSYEQYF. The CDR3 bases are TGTGCCGTCGGGAGATCCTACGAGCAGTACTTC.

The table lists this clonotype with a few counts. The chain is built from TRBV28 and TRBJ2-7; tentatively, D is TRBD1 (5 bases). The V end was cut by 4 bases, the J end by 3 bases, with 13 bases between. This CDR3 has 14 residues. The germline V gene has CDR1 MDHEN and CDR2 SYDVKM. The CDR3 DNA reads TGTGCCAGCAGTTCGAGACAGTTCTACTACGAGCAGTACGTC. Its translation is CASSSRQFYYEQYV.

The chain combines TRBV6-5 with TRBJ2-6; D is undetermined. Between the trimmed V and J ends, which lost 0 bases and 0 bases, there was a span of 3 bases. Germline V gene lookup returns CDR1 MNHEY and CDR2 SVGAGI. This CDR3 region has 15 residues. CDR3 nucleotide sequence: TGTGCCAGCAGTTACTCGGTCTCTGGGGCCAACGTCCTGACTTTC. The encoded protein is CASSYSVSGANVLTF.

The J gene is TRBJ2-1, the V gene TRBV12-3 or TRBV12-4; 12 bases agree with TRBD2. This CDR3 comprises 18 residues. The V gene end was trimmed by 1 base and the J gene end by 3 bases; junction bases not matched to a gene: 7. This CDR3 is CASSLVLAGGLSYNEQFF. DNA of the CDR3: TGTGCCAGCAGTTTAGTCCTAGCGGGGGGGCTCAGCTACAATGAGCAGTTCTTC.

This clonotype was found many times. This rearrangement joins TRBV3-1 to TRBJ2-2; the D gene is possibly TRBD2 (6 bases). The CDR3 runs to 16 residues. Trimming removed 0 bases at V and 4 bases at J, with 12 bases between. Germline lookup yields CDR1 LGHDT and CDR2 YNNKEL (reference sequence). Here the CDR3 DNA reads TGTGCCAGCAGCCAAGATCTAAGCGGGCGCACCGGGGAGCTGTTTTTT. Amino acids: CASSQDLSGRTGELFF. Full variable domain (remainder filled in from reference TRBV3-1 and TRBJ2-2): DTAVSQTPKYLVTQMGNDKSIKCEQNLGHDTMYWYKQDSKKFLKIMFSYNNKELIINETVPNRFSPKSPDKAHLNLHINSLELGDSAVYFCASSQDLSGRTGELFFGEGSRLTVL.

V and J are TRBV5-5 and TRBJ2-5, with 8 bases lining up with TRBD1. The germline CDR1 and CDR2 sequences are SGHKS and YYEKEE (reference sequence). This CDR3 region has 17 residues. V lost 4 bases and J lost 0; bases outside the gene matches: 11. Here the CDR3 reads CASSRRQKDRDQETQYF. In nucleotides, the CDR3 is TGTGCCAGCAGCAGAAGACAGAAGGACAGGGACCAAGAGACCCAGTACTTC. The full variable domain, rest sourced from reference TRBV5-5 and TRBJ2-5, is DAGVTQSPTHLIKTRGQQVTLRCSPISGHKSVSWYQQVLGQGPQFIFQYYEKEERGRGNFPDRFSARQFPNYSSELNVNALLLGDSALYLCASSRRQKDRDQETQYFGPGTRLLVL.

In its sample, this clonotype was seen a few times. V gene TRBV2 combines with J gene TRBJ1-2; TRBD1 agrees at 8 bases. Unmatched junction bases numbered 5, after V lost 4 bases and J lost 7 bases. Per the germline V gene, CDR1 is SNHLY and CDR2 is FYNNEI. The CDR3 is 13 amino acids. This chain's CDR3 is CASSGGQGGGYTF. Written as DNA, the CDR3 is TGTGCCAGCAGTGGTGGACAGGGAGGTGGCTACACCTTC.

The chain links TRBV5-6 to TRBJ2-7, with 8 bases identical to TRBD2. CDR3 size: 16 residues. Germline loops: CDR1 SGHDT, CDR2 YYEEEE. With 1 base clipped from V and 0 bases from J, the junction kept 6 bases outside the gene matches. CDR3 sequence: CASSLFAGGPSYEQYF. DNA of the CDR3: TGTGCCAGCAGCTTGTTTGCGGGAGGCCCCTCCTACGAGCAGTACTTC. Full variable domain (outside the CDR3, taken from reference TRBV5-6 and TRBJ2-7): DAGVTQSPTHLIKTRGQQVTLRCSPKSGHDTVSWYQQALGQGPQFIFQYYEEEERQRGNFPDRFSGHQFPNYSSELNVNALLLGDSALYLCASSLFAGGPSYEQYFGPGTRLTVT.

The V and J genes are TRBV9 and TRBJ2-1, with 8 bases identical to TRBD2. V shed 3 bases and J 9 bases; nucleotides not matched to a gene: 8. Germline-derived CDR1 and CDR2 are SGDLS and YYNGEE. There are 14 residues in the CDR3. The CDR3 coding sequence is TGTGCCAGCAGCGCCGGGACTAGTACTGGTGAGCAGTTCTTC. As protein: CASSAGTSTGEQFF. Full variable domain (remainder filled in from reference TRBV9 and TRBJ2-1): DSGVTQTPKHLITATGQRVTLRCSPRSGDLSVYWYQQSLDQGLQFLIQYYNGEERAKGNILERFSAQQFPDLHSELNLSSLELGDSALYFCASSAGTSTGEQFFGPGTRLTVL.

The CDR3 nucleotides read TGCAGTGCTAGGATCACGATACCTCTCCTGGGGGAGACCCAGTACTTC. Translating gives CSARITIPLLGETQYF. This chain joins TRBV20-1 and TRBJ2-5, with D hard to call. The ends were cut back, 3 bases at V and 5 bases at J, with 22 bases in the middle. This CDR3 contains 16 residues. CDR1 and CDR2 (germline): DFQATT, SNEGSKA (reference sequence).

This clonotype was picked up a small number of times. The chain employs TRBV2 and TRBJ2-2; 9 bases match TRBD1. Germline V gene sequence: CDR1 SNHLY, CDR2 FYNNEI. The length of the CDR3 is 15 residues. V dropped 2 bases and J dropped 5; count of bases not matched to a gene: 3. The CDR3 DNA follows: TGTGCCAGCAGTGAAAACAGGGGGCATACCGGGGAGCTGTTTTTT. Its protein product is CASSENRGHTGELFF.

This clonotype was counted between two and nine times. J is TRBJ1-1 and V is TRBV5-1, with 9 positions matching TRBD1. The V gene end was trimmed by 4 bases and the J gene end by 5 bases; junction bases not matched to a gene: 12. In germline, CDR1 is SGHRS, CDR2 YFSETQ. There are 16 residues in the CDR3. CDR3 in DNA: TGCGCCAGCAGCATTAGTTCCGGGACAGGGACGACTGAAGCTTTCTTT. Its protein is CASSISSGTGTTEAFF.

This clonotype showed up just a few times. This rearrangement joins TRBV12-3 or TRBV12-4 to TRBJ1-5; a weak D match, TRBD1 (6 bases). V gave up 2 bases and J gave up 3 bases, with 14 bases separating them. This CDR3 contains 16 residues. Here the CDR3 DNA reads TGTGCCAGCAGTTTACCAGCCGGGACACACAATCAGCCCCAGCATTTT. This gives the protein CASSLPAGTHNQPQHF.

V usage is TRBV3-1 and J usage is TRBJ1-2; 8 positions agree with TRBD1. J gave up 7 bases and V 1 base, and 8 bases lay outside the gene matches. The CDR3 covers 15 residues. CDR1 and CDR2 from the germline V gene are LGHDT and YNNKEL (reference sequence). CDR3 sequence: CASSQVSGQGVGYTF. For the CDR3, the DNA is TGTGCCAGCAGCCAAGTTTCCGGACAGGGTGTTGGCTACACCTTC.